A selection of T cell receptor beta chains follows, all from one sample in a study of T cell responses to AZD1222 COVID-19 vaccine. Sequenced by immunoSEQ multiplex PCR; TCRdb stores in-frame clones only, minus some. The repertoire holds tens of thousands of clones, with around nine tenths as singletons. Sequencing used peripheral blood, obtained on day 0 of AZD1222 vaccination. The receptor source for this set is an adult in good health. The CDR3 runs from the conserved cysteine through the conserved F or W. Each record gives: clone size, D gene, J gene, V gene, CDR3 DNA, CDR3 protein. A D gene is named only where the DNA matches it firmly. Some rows mark clone size as missing; the rest say once, few, many or name a class of expanded clone.

>-|-|TRBJ1-4|TRBV6-1
TGTGCCAGCAGTGAAAATGAACAGCGGTGGGGAGTGAGTGAAAAACTGTTTTTT
CASSENEQRWGVSEKLFF
>-|TRBD1|TRBJ2-5|TRBV6-2/TRBV6-3
TGTGCCAGCAGTCACCCAGACAGGGGGCTGAGGTACCAAGAGACCCAGTACTTC
CASSHPDRGLRYQETQYF
>-|TRBD1|TRBJ1-2|TRBV29-1
TGCAGCGTTGAAAACAGGGGTTATGGCTACACCTTC
CSVENRGYGYTF
>-|TRBD1|TRBJ2-3|TRBV2
TGTGCCAGCACCGCGGACAGGGGAACAGATACGCAGTATTTT
CASTADRGTDTQYF
>-|-|TRBJ1-2|TRBV16
TGTGCCAGCAGCCCTCCCATACAGGTCTCTAACTATGGCTACACCTTC
CASSPPIQVSNYGYTF
>once|-|TRBJ2-1|TRBV6-5
TGTGCCACAGAGGGGGAGAGGGATGAGCAGTTCTTC
CATEGERDEQFF
>-|-|TRBJ2-2|TRBV5-6
TGTGCCAGCAGCTTGATCGTGCGTACCGGGGAGCTGTTTTTT
CASSLIVRTGELFF
>-|TRBD1|TRBJ1-1|TRBV7-6
TGTGCAAGCATGGCGGGACAGACGAACACTGAAGCTTTCTTT
CASMAGQTNTEAFF
>few|-|TRBJ1-5|TRBV7-2
TGTGCCAGCAGCTTAGGTGCGATAACTAATCAGCCCCAGCATTTT
CASSLGAITNQPQHF
>-|TRBD1|TRBJ1-5|TRBV18
TGTGCCAGCTCGCCGGGACAGGGGGCGAGTCAGCCCCAGCATTTT
CASSPGQGASQPQHF
>-|-|TRBJ2-2|TRBV4-2
TGTGCCAGCAGCCAAGACGACGGGCCGAACACCGGGGAGCTGTTTTTT
CASSQDDGPNTGELFF
>-|TRBD1|TRBJ1-4|TRBV5-4
TGTGCCAGCAGCTTATCCTCACAGGGGGCGGGCGTTAATGAAAAACTGTTTTTT
CASSLSSQGAGVNEKLFF
>-|-|TRBJ1-2|TRBV3-1/TRBV3-2
TGTGCCAGCAGCCAGGACAGCTGGTATGGCTACACCTTC
CASSQDSWYGYTF
>-|TRBD2|TRBJ2-3|TRBV20-1
TGCAGTGCTAGTAGCGGGGGCACAGATACGCAGTATTTT
CSASSGGTDTQYF